This section outlines one T cell receptor (beta chain) sequence together with its context. No antigen is known for it. The sample originates from a study of cytomegalovirus exposure and HLA in healthy donors. General study points: In an earlier analysis, about 87% or about 30%: the productive usage of most TCR beta V segments. An analysis was carried out later, and it reportedly showed fewer N-insertions in an Asian-associated ancestry cluster than the approximately 680-donor mean.

CDR1 and CDR2 (germline): SGHNT, YYREEE (reference sequence). J lost 6 bases, V lost 3 bases, and 5 bases had no gene match. There are 13 residues in the CDR3. The PCR had 60 Vbeta and 13 Jbeta primers. Measured with immunoSEQ multiplex PCR; TCRdb has only the in-frame clones, and not every one. The top ten hold roughly 1.1% of the sample, which has roughly 130,000 clones, roughly 80% seen once. The origin of this receptor is a boy between 10 and 17 years old in good health and CMV-seronegative. Sequences were obtained from PBMCs. The chain recombines TRBV5-4 with TRBJ1-2; TRBD1 matches 7 bases. The CDR3 DNA follows: TGTGCCAGCAGCTCGCGACAGGGTGATGGCTACACCTTC. Its protein product is CASSSRQGDGYTF.